This TCR beta chain was captured in a study of spatial heterogeneity in lung cancer. Turning to the study itself: In cases with available follow-up PBMC samples, these were sequenced at a median of approximately 2 years after resection.

The CDR3 totals 13 residues. Germline CDR1 MNHEY, CDR2 SMNVEV (reference sequence). V was cut by 0 bases and J by 7 bases, with 7 bases left in between. Time point of the sample: blood at routine non-recurrence follow-up after resection. Tumor, nontumor lung or frozen PBMC supplied whole RNA, sequenced without sorting. TCRdb used MiXCR to reprocess the 5' RACE reads, holding one entry per CDR3 protein. The table has under 150,000 distinct CDR3 sequences, less than 14% seen once; the top ten hold 24%. The chain employs TRBV27 and TRBJ1-5; D remains ambiguous. This TCR derives from a female donor with early-stage non-small cell lung cancer. The material sequenced was PBMCs, taken at follow-up. The CDR3 DNA is TGTGCCAGCAGTTTATCGAGTTGGCAGCCCCAGCATTTT. This codes for CASSLSSWQPQHF.